Presented here are 12 T cell receptor beta chains from one specimen sequenced in a study of blood T cell repertoires in COVID-19. The table came from immunoSEQ multiplex PCR; TCRdb's copy has only in-frame clones and leaves some out. Of more than 200,000 clones in the sample, around 89% were seen once. The material sequenced was peripheral blood. These receptors all stem from a man younger than 45 with COVID-19, enrolled during active disease.

Concerning this clone itself: This sample also contains other DNA sequences that code for the same CDR3. The chain has TRBV7-9 and TRBJ1-5; the D is unclear. Trimming shortened V by 1 base and J by 0 bases, and 4 bases separated the two germline ends. The CDR3 length is 14 residues. Germline lookup yields CDR1 SEHNR and CDR2 FQNEAQ (reference sequence). The CDR3 sequence is CASSLDSSNQPQHF. In DNA form, the CDR3 reads TGTGCCAGCAGCTTAGACAGTAGCAATCAGCCCCAGCATTTT.

The chain carries TRBV9 and TRBJ2-5; the match to TRBD2 covers 8 bases. The J segment lost 2 bases and the V segment lost 4 bases, leaving 7 bases of the junction unmatched. Germline assignment: CDR1 SGDLS and CDR2 YYNGEE. This CDR3 is built from 15 residues. The CDR3 DNA reads TGTGCCAGCAGCCCCGGACTAGCAAAACAAGAGACCCAGTACTTC. Its protein product is CASSPGLAKQETQYF.

This clone was seen just once. V gene TRBV2 combines with J gene TRBJ2-2; no reliable D call. Germline assignment: CDR1 SNHLY and CDR2 FYNNEI. The CDR3 has 12 amino acids. Trimming cost V 4 bases and J 4 bases, with 4 bases left between them. Here the CDR3 reads CASSGSTGELFF. In DNA, the CDR3 is TGTGCCAGCAGTGGGAGCACCGGGGAGCTGTTTTTT.

The V gene is TRBV7-2, the J gene TRBJ2-7; D unresolved. CDR1 SGHTA and CDR2 FQGNSA come from the germline V gene. V dropped 2 bases and J dropped 0 bases, with 8 bases sitting between them. This CDR3 contains 14 residues. CDR3 protein: CASSLNYNSYEQYF. Here the CDR3 DNA reads TGTGCCAGCAGCTTAAATTACAACTCCTACGAGCAGTACTTC.

This clone was observed a single time. The chain uses TRBV2 and TRBJ1-2, with 8 bases identical to TRBD1. This CDR3 has 15 residues. The germline gives CDR1 SNHLY, CDR2 FYNNEI. J lost 5 bases, V lost 7 bases, and 12 bases had no gene match. CDR3 DNA sequence: TGTGCCAGCACGAGGAGAACAGGGGGACCGTATGGCTACACCTTC. Translating gives CASTRRTGGPYGYTF.

The chain employs TRBV4-3 and TRBJ2-7, with TRBD1 matching over 9 bases. Germline CDR1 LGHNA, CDR2 YSLEER. This CDR3 has 16 amino acids. The junction had 12 bases not matched to a gene; V was cut back by 4 bases and J by 5 bases. CDR3 loop: CASSPRPGQGTDEQYF. In DNA form, the CDR3 reads TGCGCCAGCAGCCCACGACCGGGACAGGGTACAGACGAGCAGTACTTC.

The V and J genes are TRBV7-2 and TRBJ1-5; maybe TRBD1 (5 bases). There are 13 residues in the CDR3. V lost 3 bases, J lost 7 bases, and 10 bases lay in between. Germline CDR1 and CDR2: SGHTA and FQGNSA. CDR3 in DNA: TGTGCCAGCAGCTTCAGGGCACAGCAGCCCCAGCATTTT. Protein product: CASSFRAQQPQHF.

The table lists this clone with a count of one. The chain carries TRBV28 and TRBJ1-1; a possible D gene is TRBD1 (6 bases). From germline, CDR1 is MDHEN and CDR2 SYDVKM. Trimming pared 1 base from V and 3 bases from J, leaving 15 bases between. This CDR3 region has 16 residues. The CDR3: CASSLLGAGGHTEAFF. CDR3 in DNA: TGTGCCAGCAGTTTATTGGGCGCGGGGGGCCACACTGAAGCTTTCTTT.

This clone was detected only once. V gene TRBV5-1 combines with J gene TRBJ2-7; a weak D match, TRBD2 (6 bases). The CDR3 loop spans 16 amino acids. V lost 5 bases to trimming and J lost 7 bases, with 25 bases between them. Per the germline V gene, CDR1 is SGHRS and CDR2 is YFSETQ. The CDR3 loop is CASRPGGAPDRVEQYF. The DNA for the CDR3 is TGCGCCAGCAGGCCTGGAGGGGCCCCCGATCGCGTGGAGCAGTACTTC.

The gene calls are TRBV11-3 and TRBJ2-1; 16 bases align to TRBD2. The CDR3 consists of 19 residues. Trimming took 4 bases from V and 8 from J; bases not matched to a gene: 14. The V gene's germline CDR1 is SGHNT and CDR2 YENEEA. The CDR3 DNA reads TGTGCCAGCAGCTACGGGACTAGCGGGAGGGCCTGGATGGCAGATGAGCAGTTCTTC. Translation gives CASSYGTSGRAWMADEQFF.

This clone was picked up one time. The chain links TRBV15 to TRBJ1-1; TRBD1 matches 10 bases. V lost 0 bases and J lost 4; bases outside the gene matches: 8. The CDR3 runs to 17 residues. Looked up from germline, CDR1 is LNHNV and CDR2 is YYDKDF (reference sequence). The CDR3 coding sequence is TGTGCCACCAGCAGAGATGCCTCGACAGGGGGCCGCACTGAAGCTTTCTTT. Translated: CATSRDASTGGRTEAFF.

The chain combines TRBV27 with TRBJ2-7; 7 bases match TRBD1. There are 15 residues in the CDR3. The J segment lost 3 bases and the V segment lost 5 bases, leaving 10 bases of the junction unmatched. Germline lookup yields CDR1 MNHEY and CDR2 SMNVEV (reference sequence). The CDR3 bases are TGTGCCAGCAGTGGGGACAGTAGTAATCTCTACGAGCAGTACTTC. It specifies CASSGDSSNLYEQYF.